This T cell receptor beta chain appears in the sequencing data of a study of T cell changes during pregnancy in multiple sclerosis. From germline, CDR1 is MNHEY and CDR2 SMNVEV (reference sequence). V was clipped by 2 bases and J by 0 bases; unmatched bases: 4. The CDR3 extends over 16 amino acids. The repertoire was sequenced with immunoSEQ multiplex PCR; TCRdb's copy has only in-frame clones and lacks some. The sample yields about 100,000 clones, 90% seen once. This chain joins TRBV27 and TRBJ2-4; 7 bases align to TRBD1. The TCR sequence derives from a female donor in good health, enrolled as a control in a pregnancy study. The sequencing here drew on peripheral blood, taken in the second trimester of pregnancy. CDR3 amino acids: CASSLTGTVAKNIQYF. In DNA form, the CDR3 reads TGTGCCAGCAGTTTAACCGGGACAGTAGCCAAAAACATTCAGTACTTC.